One sample yielded the 24 T cell receptor beta chains listed below, sequenced in a study of cytomegalovirus exposure and HLA in healthy donors. Data came from immunoSEQ multiplex PCR; TCRdb stores just in-frame clones and leaves some out. The table records under 400,000 clones, about nine tenths of them present only once. The source material was PBMCs. These receptors were taken from a woman between 18 and 29 years old in good health and CMV-seronegative.

This clone occurred a few times. As DNA, the CDR3 is TGTGCCAGCAGTTTATTCAGGGGGCGCAGTCAGCCCCAGCATTTT. Translated, it gives CASSLFRGRSQPQHF. This chain connects TRBV28 to TRBJ1-5, with 8 positions matching TRBD1. The trim removed 1 base at V and 6 bases at J, leaving 5 bases unmatched. Germline V gene sequence: CDR1 MDHEN, CDR2 SYDVKM. The CDR3 covers 15 residues.

This clone is categorized as medium-sized (0.01 to 0.1%). The chain recombines TRBV30 with TRBJ2-3; 8 nucleotides agree with TRBD1. V lost 0 bases to trimming and J lost 6 bases; unmatched junction nucleotides: 8. Germline loops: CDR1 GTSNPN, CDR2 SVGIG (reference sequence). The CDR3 length is 15 residues. This chain's CDR3 is CAWSVGQGVLDTQYF. CDR3 DNA sequence: TGTGCCTGGAGTGTAGGACAGGGCGTGTTGGATACGCAGTATTTT.

The rearrangement uses TRBV27 and TRBJ2-1; 11 positions match TRBD1. The CDR3 runs to 15 residues. In germline, CDR1 is MNHEY, CDR2 SMNVEV (reference sequence). V was pared by 5 bases and J by 4 bases, with 4 bases of the junction left unmatched. CDR3 DNA: TGTGCCAGCAGTCCTGGGACAGGGGGTTACAATGAGCAGTTCTTC. Translating it yields CASSPGTGGYNEQFF.

This chain uses TRBV2 with TRBJ1-1, with 8 bases that match TRBD1. V lost 5 bases to trimming and J lost 4 bases; unmatched junction nucleotides: 6. The CDR3 length is 14 residues. Germline V lookup: CDR1 SNHLY, CDR2 FYNNEI. The CDR3, as DNA: TGTGCCAGCAGTTCCGGGACAGGATCCACTGAAGCTTTCTTT. Encoded protein: CASSSGTGSTEAFF.

The chain joins TRBV5-1 to TRBJ1-5, with TRBD1 as a possible D gene (5 bases). Trimming took 2 bases from V and 6 from J, leaving 15 bases between them. The CDR3 contains 15 residues. Germline V gene sequence: CDR1 SGHRS, CDR2 YFSETQ. The CDR3 DNA is TGCGCCAGCAGCTTATTTCCGGACAAGACTCAGCCCCAGCATTTT. This encodes CASSLFPDKTQPQHF.

The chain joins TRBV9 to TRBJ2-1; TRBD1 might be the D (6 bases). V lost 2 bases and J 8 bases, leaving 17 bases between the germline ends. From germline, CDR1 is SGDLS and CDR2 YYNGEE. There are 15 residues in the CDR3. Written as DNA, the CDR3 is TGTGCCAGCAGCGTTACAGGGATAGGTGTCGATGAGCAGTTCTTC. Residues: CASSVTGIGVDEQFF.

The chain carries TRBV28 and TRBJ2-7; TRBD1 agrees at 7 bases. Germline V lookup: CDR1 MDHEN, CDR2 SYDVKM. This CDR3 is built from 13 residues. The junction had 8 bases not matched to a gene; V was cut back by 8 bases and J by 4 bases. This chain's CDR3 is CASGQGDAYEQYF. The CDR3 region has the DNA TGTGCCAGCGGCCAGGGGGATGCATACGAGCAGTACTTC. Combining the CDR3 with reference TRBV28 and TRBJ2-7 gives the whole variable domain DVKVTQSSRYLVKRTGEKVFLECVQDMDHENMFWYRQDPGLGLRLIYFSYDVKMKEKGDIPEGYSVSREKKERFSLILESASTNQTSMYLCASGQGDAYEQYFGPGTRLTVT.

The rearrangement joins TRBV28 to TRBJ2-2, with 7 bases that match TRBD1. This CDR3 is 17 amino acids long. Trimming at V came to 7 bases and at J to 1 base, leaving 12 bases not matched to a gene. Germline CDR1 and CDR2: MDHEN and SYDVKM. CDR3 coding DNA: TGTGCCAGCAAAACCTCGACCGGACAGGAGAACACCGGGGAGCTGTTTTTT. This translates into CASKTSTGQENTGELFF.

The chain links TRBV4-2 to TRBJ2-5; 7 nucleotides align to TRBD2. The germline V gene has CDR1 LGHNA and CDR2 YNFKEQ. This CDR3 contains 14 residues. V trimming: 0 bases; J trimming: 4 bases; junction bases outside the gene matches: 2. Written as DNA, the CDR3 is TGTGCCAGCAGCCAAGAGACGGGGGGAGAGACCCAGTACTTC. Protein: CASSQETGGETQYF.

The chain couples TRBV30 to TRBJ1-1; 12 bases align to TRBD1. CDR3 length equals 17 residues. The germline V gene encodes CDR1 GTSNPN and CDR2 SVGIG (reference sequence). Trimming at V came to 5 bases and at J to 0 bases, leaving 10 bases not matched to a gene. CDR3 loop: CAWASGTGGFMNTEAFF. The CDR3 nucleotides read TGTGCCTGGGCCTCCGGGACAGGGGGCTTTATGAACACTGAAGCTTTCTTT.

The chain uses TRBV5-1 and TRBJ2-7; weak D call: TRBD1 (5 bases). The germline V gene encodes CDR1 SGHRS and CDR2 YFSETQ. Trimming stripped 3 bases from V and 4 bases from J, with 17 bases between. This CDR3 is built from 15 residues. CDR3 loop: CASSYEEQAGYEQYF. CDR3 nucleotide sequence: TGCGCCAGCAGCTACGAAGAACAGGCAGGGTACGAGCAGTACTTC.

This sequence joins TRBV28 and TRBJ1-4, with D perhaps TRBD1 (5 bases). The CDR3 sequence is 16 residues long. V shed 8 bases and J shed 8 bases, with 24 bases lying between them. Germline lookup yields CDR1 MDHEN and CDR2 SYDVKM. CDR3 region: CASSPRQPQIGEKLFF. The CDR3 coding sequence is TGTGCCAGCTCCCCCCGACAGCCTCAGATCGGGGAAAAACTGTTTTTT.

The chain combines TRBV10-3 with TRBJ2-7, with 9 bases lining up with TRBD1. Germline trimming cut 6 bases from V and 3 bases from J; bases unmatched to any gene: 6. This CDR3 spans 14 amino acids. The germline CDR1 and CDR2 sequences are ENHRY and SYGVKD. The CDR3 DNA is TGTGCCATCAGCGGGACAGGGAGCCGCTACGAGCAGTACTTC. The encoded protein is CAISGTGSRYEQYF.

This clone was counted a few times. V and J are TRBV2 and TRBJ1-5; unclear D gene. Germline assignment: CDR1 SNHLY and CDR2 FYNNEI. V lost 3 bases and J lost 6, with 15 bases in between. The CDR3 is 15 residues long. CDR3 in DNA: TGTGCCAGCAGTGAGGGCCCCCTTAGCGGTCAGCCCCAGCATTTT. It yields the protein CASSEGPLSGQPQHF.

V gene TRBV30 combines with J gene TRBJ1-4; no clear D. There are 15 residues in the CDR3. Germline V gives CDR1 GTSNPN, CDR2 SVGIG (reference sequence). V lost 1 base and J lost 6, with 15 bases in between. CDR3 sequence: CAWSEGVVGDEKLFF. CDR3 in DNA: TGTGCCTGGAGTGAAGGTGTCGTGGGAGATGAAAAACTGTTTTTT.

The genes are TRBV30 and TRBJ2-3; 7 bases line up with TRBD2. The CDR3 consists of 15 residues. Trimming cost V 1 base and J 0 bases; bases outside gene matches: 4. The germline gives CDR1 GTSNPN, CDR2 SVGIG (reference sequence). CDR3 in amino acids: CAWSALATSTDTQYF. CDR3 coding DNA: TGTGCCTGGAGTGCACTAGCGACTAGCACAGATACGCAGTATTTT.

This chain connects TRBV5-1 to TRBJ1-5, with 12 bases matching TRBD1. J lost 5 bases, V lost 5 bases, and 8 bases had no gene match. The CDR3 spans 16 residues. Germline assignment: CDR1 SGHRS and CDR2 YFSETQ. The CDR3 DNA reads as TGCGCCAGCAGGGCTGGGACAGGGGGCTTCGATCAGCCCCAGCATTTT. Translating gives CASRAGTGGFDQPQHF.

This rearrangement joins TRBV28 to TRBJ1-1; D remains ambiguous. The V and J ends lost 6 bases and 4 bases respectively, with 12 bases between them. This CDR3 has 13 residues. The V gene's germline CDR1 is MDHEN and CDR2 SYDVKM. CDR3 coding DNA: TGTGCCAGCAGGTACGAGGGAGGCACTGAAGCTTTCTTT. It translates to CASRYEGGTEAFF.

The chain uses TRBV6-5 and TRBJ2-7; TRBD1 aligns across 7 bases. The junction had 13 bases not matched to a gene; V was cut back by 2 bases and J by 9 bases. The CDR3 sequence is 15 residues long. CDR1 MNHEY and CDR2 SVGAGI come from the germline V gene. CDR3 sequence reads: CASSYRRDRPGGQYF. CDR3 nucleotide sequence: TGTGCCAGCAGTTACCGTCGGGACAGACCCGGAGGGCAGTACTTC.

CDR3 in amino acids: CASKNRDRSTQYF. CDR3 coding DNA: TGTGCCAGTAAGAACAGGGATCGTAGTACGCAGTATTTT. The chain links TRBV19 to TRBJ2-3; D might be TRBD1 (6 bases). The CDR3 sequence is 13 residues long. CDR1 and CDR2 (germline): LNHDA, SQIVND (reference sequence). The V gene lost 7 bases and the J gene lost 8 bases, with 16 bases spanning the gap.

This clone was found a few times. V usage is TRBV9 and J usage is TRBJ1-5; weak D call: TRBD1 (5 bases). The CDR3 consists of 14 residues. The germline gives CDR1 SGDLS, CDR2 YYNGEE. Deletions cut 3 bases from V and 6 bases from J, with 13 bases between. The CDR3 sequence is CASSAGTGLQPQHF. CDR3 nucleotide sequence: TGTGCCAGCAGCGCGGGGACGGGACTTCAGCCCCAGCATTTT.

The chain has TRBV18 and TRBJ2-7; perhaps TRBD1 as D (5 bases). V was clipped by 1 base and J by 2 bases, with 12 bases between them. This CDR3 has 15 residues. Looked up from germline, CDR1 is KGHSH and CDR2 is LQKENI. The CDR3 sequence is CASSPRLDKTYEQYF. As DNA, the CDR3 is TGTGCCAGCTCACCACGTTTGGACAAAACCTACGAGCAGTACTTC.

The chain recombines TRBV9 with TRBJ2-6; perhaps TRBD2 as D (6 bases). Between the trimmed V and J ends, which lost 0 bases and 6 bases, there was a span of 7 bases. The CDR3 sequence is 14 residues long. Germline V gives CDR1 SGDLS, CDR2 YYNGEE. The CDR3 here is CASSVGGEANVLTF. The CDR3 DNA reads as TGTGCCAGCAGCGTAGGGGGGGAGGCCAACGTCCTGACTTTC.

Points on this clone: Additional DNA sequences in this sample encode the identical CDR3. This rearrangement joins TRBV4-1 to TRBJ2-7; the match to TRBD1 covers 9 bases. V was clipped by 0 bases and J by 4 bases; unmatched bases: 4. The germline CDR1 and CDR2 sequences are MGHRA and YSYEKL. The CDR3 contains 15 residues. The CDR3 region is CASSQDRDRDYEQYF. The CDR3 nucleotides read TGCGCCAGCAGCCAAGACCGGGACAGGGATTACGAGCAGTACTTC.